The rows below give T cell receptor beta chains drawn from one sample of a study of control samples from healthy donors and cancer patients. Generated by immunoSEQ multiplex PCR, the TCRdb table keeps only in-frame clones and is missing some. Counted here are approximately 130,000 clones, around nine tenths occurring once; the ten biggest clones make up around 10%. Sequenced: blood. These receptors originate from a man aged 25-45 years in good health. CDR3s include the opening cysteine and the closing phenylalanine or tryptophan. D genes are given only for firm matches. Size values are once, few and many counts, or a class for expanded clones, and some rows have none.

D: TRBD1
J: TRBJ2-3
size: -
V: TRBV30
length: 13
DNA: TGTGCCTGGAATCAGGGGGCCGCAGATACGCAGTATTTT
CDR3: CAWNQGAADTQYF

D: -
J: TRBJ1-5
size: -
V: TRBV18
length: 12
DNA: TGTGCCAGCTCTAGCCCAGGTCAGCCCCAGCATTTT
CDR3: CASSSPGQPQHF

D: -
J: TRBJ1-3
size: -
V: TRBV11-2
length: 16
DNA: TGTGCCAGCAGCTTAGATCGTGGGGTCTCTGGAAACACCATATATTTT
CDR3: CASSLDRGVSGNTIYF

D: -
J: TRBJ1-5
size: -
V: TRBV15
length: 17
DNA: TGTGCCACCAGCAGAGATCTACAGGGACTAAGCAATCAGCCCCAGCATTTT
CDR3: CATSRDLQGLSNQPQHF

D: -
J: TRBJ2-2
size: -
V: TRBV6-5
length: 15
DNA: TGTGCCAGCAGTATTGCAGGAACGAACACCGGGGAGCTGTTTTTT
CDR3: CASSIAGTNTGELFF

D: TRBD1
J: TRBJ2-7
size: -
V: TRBV29-1
length: 16
DNA: TGCAGCGTTGGAAATCTCCGGGACAGTGGGGAGTACGAGCAGTACTTC
CDR3: CSVGNLRDSGEYEQYF

D: -
J: TRBJ2-5
size: -
V: TRBV2
length: 14
DNA: TGTGCCAGCAGTGCGGGGGCGGGGCAAGAGACCCAGTACTTC
CDR3: CASSAGAGQETQYF

D: -
J: TRBJ2-2
size: -
V: TRBV5-1
length: 14
DNA: TGCGCCAGCGGGCAGGGATTAGACACCGGGGAGCTGTTTTTT
CDR3: CASGQGLDTGELFF

D: -
J: TRBJ2-1
size: -
V: TRBV19
length: 15
DNA: TGTGCCAGTAAAAGGAGGGCAAACTCCTACAATGAGCAGTTCTTC
CDR3: CASKRRANSYNEQFF

D: TRBD1
J: TRBJ1-1
size: once
V: TRBV2
length: 16
DNA: TGTGCCAGCAGTCTCCCAAGTACAGGGGGGAACACTGAAGCTTTCTTT
CDR3: CASSLPSTGGNTEAFF

D: -
J: TRBJ1-5
size: -
V: TRBV15
length: 15
DNA: TGTGCCACCAGCCCCAGACGGGGCGAGAACCAGCCCCAGCATTTT
CDR3: CATSPRRGENQPQHF

D: -
J: TRBJ1-1
size: -
V: TRBV6-1
length: 12
DNA: TGTGCCAGCAGTGAAGAGGCCAGAAAAGCTTTCTTT
CDR3: CASSEEARKAFF

D: TRBD1
J: TRBJ2-7
size: -
V: TRBV25-1
length: 14
DNA: TGTGCCAGCAGTGTGGACACAGGGGGCTACGAGCAGTACTTC
CDR3: CASSVDTGGYEQYF

D: TRBD1
J: TRBJ1-6
size: -
V: TRBV12-5
length: 18
DNA: TGTGCTAGTGGTTTGTTCTCCCCGGACAGGGTGAGGGGATCACCCCTCCACTTT
CDR3: CASGLFSPDRVRGSPLHF

D: -
J: TRBJ2-2
size: -
V: TRBV7-3
length: 15
DNA: TGTGCCAGCAGCTCTCAAGGGACGAACACCGGGGAGCTGTTTTTT
CDR3: CASSSQGTNTGELFF

D: TRBD2
J: TRBJ2-1
size: -
V: TRBV19
length: 15
DNA: TGTGCCAGTAGTATTTCCCAGCGGGGGGGCAATGAGCAGTTCTTC
CDR3: CASSISQRGGNEQFF

D: -
J: TRBJ2-5
size: once
V: TRBV5-4
length: 15
DNA: TGTGCCAGCAGGCCCAGGGCAGGGGAGGGAGAGACCCAGTACTTC
CDR3: CASRPRAGEGETQYF

D: TRBD1
J: TRBJ2-1
size: -
V: TRBV7-3
length: 15
DNA: TGTGCCAGCAGCTTGGACAGGGGGTCTTTCAATGAGCAGTTCTTC
CDR3: CASSLDRGSFNEQFF

D: -
J: TRBJ1-1
size: -
V: TRBV11-2
length: 11
DNA: TGTGCCAGCGCGGCGGAGGCTGAAGCTTTCTTT
CDR3: CASAAEAEAFF

D: -
J: TRBJ2-4
size: -
V: TRBV7-2
length: 13
DNA: TGTGCCAGCAGCTTAGACGGAAGAAACATTCAGTACTTC
CDR3: CASSLDGRNIQYF

D: -
J: TRBJ2-1
size: -
V: TRBV11-1
length: 12
DNA: TGTGCCAGCAGCTTAGGTTACAATGAGCAGTTCTTC
CDR3: CASSLGYNEQFF

D: TRBD2
J: TRBJ2-2
size: -
V: TRBV24-1
length: 16
DNA: TGTGCCACCAGTGACACTAGCGGGGGGGCCGGCGGGGAGCTGTTTTTT
CDR3: CATSDTSGGAGGELFF

D: TRBD1
J: TRBJ1-2
size: -
V: TRBV5-1
length: 16
DNA: TGCGCCAGCAGCCAAGGGCCCCCGCCGGGACAGGGGCACTACACCTTC
CDR3: CASSQGPPPGQGHYTF

D: TRBD2
J: TRBJ2-5
size: -
V: TRBV3-1/TRBV3-2
length: 17
DNA: TGTGCCAGCAGCCCCCGGACTAGCGGGGGCTTCCAAGAGACCCAGTACTTC
CDR3: CASSPRTSGGFQETQYF

D: -
J: TRBJ1-1
size: -
V: TRBV30
length: 14
DNA: TGTGCCTGGAGTGTCGGGTCTCGGGGCACTGAAGCTTTCTTT
CDR3: CAWSVGSRGTEAFF

D: -
J: TRBJ2-5
size: -
V: TRBV6-5
length: 15
DNA: TGTGCCAGCACCTATCAAGGGAAAGTTCAAGAGACCCAGTACTTC
CDR3: CASTYQGKVQETQYF

D: -
J: TRBJ1-2
size: -
V: TRBV3-1/TRBV3-2
length: 11
DNA: TGTGCCAGCAGCCAGAACTATGGCTACACCTTC
CDR3: CASSQNYGYTF

D: TRBD2
J: TRBJ2-2
size: -
V: TRBV7-3
length: 19
DNA: TGTGCCAGCAGCGCCCCCGGACTAGCGGGGATCCTGATCACCGGGGAGCTGTTTTTT
CDR3: CASSAPGLAGILITGELFF

D: -
J: TRBJ2-5
size: -
V: TRBV30
length: 14
DNA: TGTGCCTGGGGGCAGGGCAGAACCCAAGAGACCCAGTACTTC
CDR3: CAWGQGRTQETQYF

D: -
J: TRBJ2-3
size: -
V: TRBV24-1
length: 14
DNA: TGTGCCACCAGTGATTTCCTGGGCACAGATACGCAGTATTTT
CDR3: CATSDFLGTDTQYF

D: -
J: TRBJ1-1
size: once
V: TRBV11-3
length: 15
DNA: TGTGCCAGCAGCCCCAATCCCCAGGCGAACACTGAAGCTTTCTTT
CDR3: CASSPNPQANTEAFF

D: -
J: TRBJ2-2
size: once
V: TRBV11-3
length: 16
DNA: TGTGCCAGCAGCTTAGATTGGGGGTTGAACACCGGGGAGCTGTTTTTT
CDR3: CASSLDWGLNTGELFF

D: -
J: TRBJ2-2
size: -
V: TRBV19
length: 16
DNA: TGTGCCAGTAGTATAGAGACGGGTACGAACACCGGGGAGCTGTTTTTT
CDR3: CASSIETGTNTGELFF

D: TRBD1
J: TRBJ1-3
size: few
V: TRBV9
length: 16
DNA: TGTGCCAGCAGCTCTACCACAGGGGCCTCTGGAAACACCATATATTTT
CDR3: CASSSTTGASGNTIYF

D: TRBD1
J: TRBJ1-5
size: -
V: TRBV11-2
length: 16
DNA: TGTGCCAGCAGCTCACATACCGGGACAGATTATCAGCCCCAGCATTTT
CDR3: CASSSHTGTDYQPQHF

D: TRBD2
J: TRBJ2-1
size: once
V: TRBV7-3
length: 15
DNA: TGTGCCAGCAGCTCTGGGAGCGGGGGGGCCGGTGAGCAGTTCTTC
CDR3: CASSSGSGGAGEQFF

D: -
J: TRBJ1-4
size: -
V: TRBV30
length: 15
DNA: TGTGCCTGGAGTGCTCGTGTCAGGGGCAATGAAAAACTGTTTTTT
CDR3: CAWSARVRGNEKLFF

D: -
J: TRBJ1-1
size: -
V: TRBV27
length: 16
DNA: TGTGCCAGCAGTTTGGAAGGGGGTGGGGTGAACACTGAAGCTTTCTTT
CDR3: CASSLEGGGVNTEAFF

D: TRBD1
J: TRBJ1-4
size: -
V: TRBV2
length: 14
DNA: TGTGCCAGCAGTGGTCAAGGGGGCCAGGAAAAACTGTTTTTT
CDR3: CASSGQGGQEKLFF

D: -
J: TRBJ2-3
size: -
V: TRBV6-4
length: 14
DNA: TGTGCCAGCAGCCCCGATCAGGGCACAGATACGCAGTATTTT
CDR3: CASSPDQGTDTQYF

D: TRBD2
J: TRBJ2-5
size: once
V: TRBV9
length: 17
DNA: TGTGCCAGCAGCGTAGGCGTTCTAGCGGGGGGAAAAGAGACCCAGTACTTC
CDR3: CASSVGVLAGGKETQYF

D: TRBD1
J: TRBJ2-7
size: -
V: TRBV7-9
length: 13
DNA: TGTGCCAGCAGCTTAAACAGGGGCTACGAGCAGTACTTC
CDR3: CASSLNRGYEQYF

D: -
J: TRBJ1-5
size: -
V: TRBV5-1
length: 13
DNA: TGCGCCAGCAGCTTTGAGGGAGATCAGCCCCAGCATTTT
CDR3: CASSFEGDQPQHF

D: TRBD1
J: TRBJ2-5
size: -
V: TRBV5-1
length: 14
DNA: TGCGCCAGCACCCTGGGTGGGACAGAAGAGACCCAGTACTTC
CDR3: CASTLGGTEETQYF

D: TRBD1
J: TRBJ1-6
size: -
V: TRBV10-2
length: 13
DNA: TGCGCCAGCAGTGGACAGGGTAGGTCACCCCTCCACTTT
CDR3: CASSGQGRSPLHF

D: -
J: TRBJ1-1
size: -
V: TRBV10-1
length: 15
DNA: TGCGCCAGCAGTCGCGGCAGGGGCAAGGACACTGAAGCTTTCTTT
CDR3: CASSRGRGKDTEAFF

D: -
J: TRBJ1-2
size: -
V: TRBV9
length: 15
DNA: TGTGCCAGCAGCGTACTTACAGGGCCTAACTATGGCTACACCTTC
CDR3: CASSVLTGPNYGYTF

D: -
J: TRBJ1-1
size: once
V: TRBV7-3
length: 14
DNA: TGTGCCAGCAGCTTAACCCGGGGGAACACTGAAGCTTTCTTT
CDR3: CASSLTRGNTEAFF

D: -
J: TRBJ1-2
size: -
V: TRBV28
length: 16
DNA: TGTGCCAGCAGTTTATCCGGGATGGGAACTAACTATGGCTACACCTTC
CDR3: CASSLSGMGTNYGYTF

D: -
J: TRBJ2-7
size: -
V: TRBV29-1
length: 15
DNA: TGCAGCGTTGAAGGTAGCAGGGCGAGCTCCTACGAGCAGTACTTC
CDR3: CSVEGSRASSYEQYF

D: TRBD1
J: TRBJ2-3
size: -
V: TRBV5-8
length: 15
DNA: TGTGCCAGCATTGTAGGACAGGGGGCAATAGATACGCAGTATTTT
CDR3: CASIVGQGAIDTQYF

D: -
J: TRBJ2-2
size: -
V: TRBV4-2
length: 16
DNA: TGTGCCAGCAGCCAAGTTAGGCAGGGGTTCACCGGGGAGCTGTTTTTT
CDR3: CASSQVRQGFTGELFF

D: -
J: TRBJ1-1
size: -
V: TRBV29-1
length: 11
DNA: TGCAGCGTTTCCGATGGGTGGGAAGCTTTCTTT
CDR3: CSVSDGWEAFF

D: -
J: TRBJ1-2
size: -
V: TRBV2
length: 12
DNA: TGTGCCAGCAGGTGGGGGGGCTATGGCTACACCTTC
CDR3: CASRWGGYGYTF

D: -
J: TRBJ1-5
size: few
V: TRBV3-1/TRBV3-2
length: 16
DNA: TGTGCCAGCAGCCAAGAGCCCCCCCGAGGCAATCAGCCCCAGCATTTT
CDR3: CASSQEPPRGNQPQHF